Given below is one T cell receptor (beta chain) in context. V lost 6 bases and J 1 base, leaving 9 bases between the germline ends. The length of the CDR3 is 13 residues. Germline assignment: CDR1 MNHEY and CDR2 SVGAGI. These data belong to a study of OX40 agonist ivuxolimab in advanced cancers. As for the study in general: Aged roughly 23 to 79 with a mean of approximately 60 years, they were under 85% male. Partial responses were recorded for three patients, including one with hepatocellular carcinoma and two with cutaneous melanoma.

Profiling relied on immunoSEQ multiplex PCR, and the TCRdb table lists in-frame clones only, not all of them. The table has 30,000 to 35,000 clones, 81% seen once. The clonotype originates from an adult with an advanced solid tumor such as melanoma, head and neck, liver or kidney cancer. The chain carries TRBV6-5 and TRBJ1-1, with D unclear. The material was CD4+ or CD8+ T cells sorted from blood, obtained in a trial of the OX40 agonist ivuxolimab. CDR3 protein: CASRPTANTEAFF. DNA for the CDR3: TGTGCCAGCAGACCAACCGCGAACACTGAAGCTTTCTTT.